Listed below are T cell receptor beta chains from one sample, sequenced in a study of blood T cell repertoires in COVID-19. Sequencing was performed with immunoSEQ multiplex PCR; in TCRdb, only in-frame clones are kept and a portion is missing. The profile shows tens of thousands of clones, about 85% of them singletons. The sequencing input was peripheral blood. Receptors originate from a man aged 60-69 years with acute or convalescent COVID-19. Each CDR3 is given with its conserved first and last residue. Fields, in order: clone size, CDR3 length, J gene, V gene, D gene, CDR3 protein, CDR3 DNA. The D gene is left open where the match is weak. Clone size is given for some rows only: seen once, a few or many times, or a class if the clone is expanded.

- 17 TRBJ2-7 TRBV14 - CASSRSGVRDSSYEQYF TGTGCCAGCAGCCGTTCGGGGGTCAGGGATTCCTCCTACGAGCAGTACTTC
- 11 TRBJ2-7 TRBV20-1 - CSARDAYEQYF TGCAGTGCTAGAGACGCCTACGAGCAGTACTTC
once 12 TRBJ1-1 TRBV27 - CASSSRSLEAFF TGTGCCAGCAGTTCCAGATCTCTTGAAGCTTTCTTT
once 11 TRBJ1-1 TRBV5-8 - CASSFRGEAFF TGTGCCAGCAGCTTCAGGGGTGAAGCTTTCTTT
- 14 TRBJ2-7 TRBV11-2 TRBD1 CASSSGTGGFEQYF TGTGCCAGCAGCTCCGGGACAGGGGGTTTCGAGCAGTACTTC
- 12 TRBJ1-6 TRBV14 - CASSHSLSPLHF TGTGCCAGCAGCCATTCCTTATCACCCCTCCACTTT
once 14 TRBJ1-1 TRBV27 TRBD1 CASSSGAGQGKAFF TGTGCCAGCAGTTCGGGAGCGGGACAGGGAAAAGCTTTCTTT
- 16 TRBJ2-7 TRBV11-3 TRBD2 CASSLVKRGVGVEQYF TGTGCCAGCAGCTTAGTCAAGCGGGGGGTGGGAGTGGAGCAGTACTTC
once 14 TRBJ2-7 TRBV27 - CASSPRAGAFEQYF TGTGCCAGCAGTCCCCGGGCAGGGGCCTTCGAGCAGTACTTC
- 16 TRBJ1-5 TRBV7-6 - CASSLGSGGGNQPQHF TGTGCCAGCAGCTTAGGTTCCGGAGGGGGCAATCAGCCCCAGCATTTT
- 14 TRBJ1-2 TRBV3-1/TRBV3-2 - CASSFRQTNYGYTF TGTGCCAGCAGCTTTCGACAGACAAACTATGGCTACACCTTC
- 18 TRBJ1-3 TRBV3-1/TRBV3-2 - CASSQEILRRTPGNTIYF TGTGCCAGCAGCCAAGAAATACTCCGCCGGACACCTGGAAACACCATATATTTT
- 12 TRBJ1-1 TRBV29-1 - CSVEVQNTEAFF TGCAGCGTTGAAGTCCAAAACACTGAAGCTTTCTTT
- 14 TRBJ1-2 TRBV2 - CASSVGQGFAGYTF TGTGCCAGCAGTGTCGGGCAGGGTTTTGCGGGCTACACCTTC
few 13 TRBJ1-1 TRBV28 - CASSVRENTEAFF TGTGCCAGCAGCGTGAGGGAGAACACTGAAGCTTTCTTT
- 13 TRBJ1-5 TRBV19 - CASSLTEYQPQHF TGTGCCAGTAGTCTAACAGAGTATCAGCCCCAGCATTTT
few 14 TRBJ2-7 TRBV30 - CALREGGPQYEQYF TGTGCCCTCAGGGAAGGGGGTCCCCAGTACGAGCAGTACTTC
- 10 TRBJ1-2 TRBV2 TRBD1 CATDLGQGVF TGTGCCACCGATTTGGGACAGGGGGTTTTC
- 15 TRBJ2-5 TRBV24-1 TRBD2 CATRVGGGGGETQYF TGTGCCACCCGGGTAGGCGGGGGGGGAGGGGAGACCCAGTACTTC
- 17 TRBJ2-4 TRBV6-4 - CASSDFIFTRPKNIQYF TGTGCCAGCAGTGACTTCATCTTTACTAGGCCCAAAAACATTCAGTACTTC
- 14 TRBJ1-1 TRBV29-1 - CSVHLDSADTEAFF TGCAGCGTTCACCTAGACAGCGCGGACACTGAAGCTTTCTTT
- 18 TRBJ2-2 TRBV6-1 - CASSVRQTKADSTGELFF TGTGCCAGCAGTGTCCGCCAGACAAAAGCCGACAGCACCGGGGAGCTGTTTTTT
- 13 TRBJ2-3 TRBV10-3 - CAMAGWNTDTQYF TGTGCCATGGCCGGGTGGAACACAGATACGCAGTATTTT
- 15 TRBJ2-3 TRBV7-2 TRBD2 CASSASGEATDTQYF TGTGCCAGCAGCGCTAGCGGAGAGGCCACAGATACGCAGTATTTT
- 14 TRBJ1-2 TRBV25-1 - CASSEWGVTYGYTF TGTGCCAGCAGTGAATGGGGGGTTACCTATGGCTACACCTTC
- 17 TRBJ2-2 TRBV9 TRBD2 CASSGDLGREGTGELFF TGTGCCAGCAGCGGAGACTTGGGTAGGGAGGGGACCGGGGAGCTGTTTTTT
- 13 TRBJ1-2 TRBV30 - CAWSLDRASGYTF TGTGCCTGGAGTCTAGACAGAGCTAGTGGCTACACCTTC
- 15 TRBJ1-1 TRBV3-1/TRBV3-2 - CASSPRTVRNTEAFF TGTGCCAGCAGCCCGAGGACAGTCAGGAACACTGAAGCTTTCTTT
once 14 TRBJ2-5 TRBV2 TRBD2 CASHIAGGGETQYF TGTGCCAGCCACATAGCGGGGGGCGGAGAGACCCAGTACTTC
- 16 TRBJ2-2 TRBV5-1 TRBD1 CASSSGQGANTGELFF TGCGCCAGCAGCTCCGGACAGGGGGCAAATACCGGGGAGCTGTTTTTT
- 14 TRBJ1-6 TRBV15 TRBD1 CATSSRGNNSPLHF TGTGCCACCAGCAGCAGGGGGAATAATTCACCCCTCCACTTT
- 16 TRBJ1-1 TRBV5-1 - CASSLEPQSGNTEAFF TGCGCCAGCAGCTTGGAACCACAATCGGGGAACACTGAAGCTTTCTTT
few 16 TRBJ1-4 TRBV5-6 TRBD1 CASSTGTAGTNEKLFF TGTGCCAGCAGCACGGGGACAGCAGGAACTAATGAAAAACTGTTTTTT
- 16 TRBJ2-5 TRBV5-1 - CASSAGGTGFQETQYF TGCGCCAGCAGCGCGGGGGGGACAGGATTTCAAGAGACCCAGTACTTC
- 15 TRBJ2-1 TRBV12-5 - CASGLVVGGADEQFF TGTGCTAGTGGTTTGGTAGTTGGGGGGGCGGATGAGCAGTTCTTC
- 16 TRBJ1-5 TRBV7-2 TRBD1 CASSSQGVWSNQPQHF TGTGCCAGCAGCTCACAGGGGGTCTGGAGCAATCAGCCCCAGCATTTT
- 12 TRBJ1-2 TRBV11-2 - CASSLTGNGYTF TGTGCCAGCAGCTTAACAGGGAATGGCTACACCTTC
- 14 TRBJ1-1 TRBV4-3 - CASSLQVMNTEAFF TGCGCCAGCAGCCTACAGGTTATGAACACTGAAGCTTTCTTT
once 13 TRBJ1-1 TRBV7-2 TRBD1 CASSSGYRGEAFF TGTGCCAGCAGCTCCGGCTACAGGGGAGAAGCTTTCTTT
- 14 TRBJ2-3 TRBV4-3 - CASSLRLNTDTQYF TGCGCCAGCAGCCTGAGACTAAACACAGATACGCAGTATTTT
few 15 TRBJ2-7 TRBV24-1 - CATSDSAGDSYEQYF TGTGCCACCAGTGATTCGGCAGGGGACTCCTACGAGCAGTACTTC
- 11 TRBJ2-1 TRBV18 - CASSPGNEQFF TGTGCCAGCTCACCCGGCAATGAGCAGTTCTTC
- 16 TRBJ1-5 TRBV15 TRBD1 CATSREGTGSHQPQHF TGTGCCACCAGCAGGGAAGGGACAGGGAGTCATCAGCCCCAGCATTTT
- 14 TRBJ2-1 TRBV5-6 TRBD1 CASSDRTGYNEQFF TGTGCCAGCAGCGACCGGACAGGATACAATGAGCAGTTCTTC
- 13 TRBJ2-1 TRBV5-4 - CASSLETPNEQFF TGTGCCAGCAGCTTGGAGACACCCAATGAGCAGTTCTTC
- 13 TRBJ1-1 TRBV7-2 TRBD1 CASRPGGSTEAFF TGTGCCAGCAGACCAGGGGGTAGCACTGAAGCTTTCTTT
- 15 TRBJ2-7 TRBV5-5 - CASSLGTGTAGEQYF TGTGCCAGCAGCCTTGGGACTGGGACAGCTGGGGAGCAGTACTTC
- 17 TRBJ2-2 TRBV18 TRBD1 CASSPRPGQGNTGELFF TGTGCCAGCTCACCCAGACCGGGACAGGGGAACACCGGGGAGCTGTTTTTT
- 13 TRBJ1-1 TRBV18 - CASSPTGYTEAFF TGTGCCAGCTCACCAACAGGGTACACTGAAGCTTTCTTT
- 17 TRBJ2-1 TRBV6-2/TRBV6-3 TRBD2 CASSYSRTSGGPHSFVF TGTGCCAGCAGTTATTCGAGGACTAGCGGGGGCCCCCATTCATTCGTCTTC
- 12 TRBJ1-5 TRBV5-8 - CASSVLGGPQHF TGTGCCAGCAGCGTATTAGGGGGGCCCCAGCATTTT
few 14 TRBJ1-5 TRBV4-1 - CASSQGASLQPQHF TGCGCCAGCAGCCAAGGGGCGTCCCTTCAGCCCCAGCATTTT
- 15 TRBJ2-2 TRBV2 - CASNSRTVRTGELFF TGTGCCAGCAATTCCCGGACAGTCCGCACCGGGGAGCTGTTTTTT
- 15 TRBJ2-2 TRBV4-3 - CASSQDQGGTGELFF TGCGCCAGCAGCCAAGATCAGGGGGGCACCGGGGAGCTGTTTTTT
once 15 TRBJ2-1 TRBV5-4 TRBD1 CASSRQGAPNNEQFF TGTGCCAGCAGCCGACAGGGGGCTCCAAACAATGAGCAGTTCTTC